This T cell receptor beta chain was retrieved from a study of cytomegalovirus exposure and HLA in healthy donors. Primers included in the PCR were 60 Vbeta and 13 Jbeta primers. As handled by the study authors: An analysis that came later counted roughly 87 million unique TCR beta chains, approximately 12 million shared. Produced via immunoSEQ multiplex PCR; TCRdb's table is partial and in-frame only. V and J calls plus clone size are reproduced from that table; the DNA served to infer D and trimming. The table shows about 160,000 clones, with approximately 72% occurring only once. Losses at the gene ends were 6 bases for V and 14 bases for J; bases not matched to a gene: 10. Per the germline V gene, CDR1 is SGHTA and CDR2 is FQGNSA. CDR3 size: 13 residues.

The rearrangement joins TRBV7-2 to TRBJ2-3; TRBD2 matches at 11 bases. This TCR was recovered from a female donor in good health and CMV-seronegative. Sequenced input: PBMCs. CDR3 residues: CASSLASGRSPYF. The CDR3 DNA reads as TGTGCCAGCAGTCTTGCTAGCGGGAGGTCTCCGTATTTT.